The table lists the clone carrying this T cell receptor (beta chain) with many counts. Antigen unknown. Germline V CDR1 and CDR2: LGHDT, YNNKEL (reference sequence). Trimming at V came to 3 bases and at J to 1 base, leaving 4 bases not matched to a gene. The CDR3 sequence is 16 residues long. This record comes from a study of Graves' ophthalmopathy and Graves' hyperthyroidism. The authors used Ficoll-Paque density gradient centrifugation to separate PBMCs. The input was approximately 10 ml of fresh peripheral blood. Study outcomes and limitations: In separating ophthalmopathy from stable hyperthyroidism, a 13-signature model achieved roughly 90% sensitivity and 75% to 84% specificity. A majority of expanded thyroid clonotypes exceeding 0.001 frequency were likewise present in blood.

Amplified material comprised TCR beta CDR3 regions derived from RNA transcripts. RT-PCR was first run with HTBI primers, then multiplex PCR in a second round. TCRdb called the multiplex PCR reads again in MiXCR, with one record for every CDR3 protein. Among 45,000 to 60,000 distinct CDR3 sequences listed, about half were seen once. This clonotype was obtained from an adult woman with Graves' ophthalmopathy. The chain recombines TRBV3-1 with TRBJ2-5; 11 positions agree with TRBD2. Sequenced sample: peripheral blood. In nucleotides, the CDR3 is TGTGCCAGCAGCCACTTACTAGCGGGAGTCCAAGAGACCCAGTACTTC. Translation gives CASSHLLAGVQETQYF.